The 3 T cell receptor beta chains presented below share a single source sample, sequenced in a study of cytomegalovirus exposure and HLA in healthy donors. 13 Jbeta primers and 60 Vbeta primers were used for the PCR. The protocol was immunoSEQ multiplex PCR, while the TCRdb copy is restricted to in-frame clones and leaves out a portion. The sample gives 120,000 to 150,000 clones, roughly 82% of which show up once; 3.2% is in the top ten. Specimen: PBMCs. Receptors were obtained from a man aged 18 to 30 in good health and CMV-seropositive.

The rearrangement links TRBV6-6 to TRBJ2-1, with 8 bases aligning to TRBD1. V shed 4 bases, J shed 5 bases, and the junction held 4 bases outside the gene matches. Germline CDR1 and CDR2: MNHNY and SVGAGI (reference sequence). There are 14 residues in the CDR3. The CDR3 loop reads CASSSWTGNNEQFF. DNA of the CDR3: TGTGCCAGCAGTTCGTGGACAGGGAACAATGAGCAGTTCTTC.

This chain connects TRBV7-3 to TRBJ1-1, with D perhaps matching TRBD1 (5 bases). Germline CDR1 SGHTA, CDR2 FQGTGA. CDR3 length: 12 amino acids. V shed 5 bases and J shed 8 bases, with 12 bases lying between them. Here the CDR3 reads CASSLGAGEAFF. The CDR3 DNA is TGTGCCAGCAGCCTAGGGGCTGGGGAAGCTTTCTTT.

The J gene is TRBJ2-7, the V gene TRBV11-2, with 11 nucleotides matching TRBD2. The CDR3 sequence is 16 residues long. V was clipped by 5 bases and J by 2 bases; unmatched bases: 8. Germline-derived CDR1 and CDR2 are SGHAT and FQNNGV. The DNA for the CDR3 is TGTGCCAGCAGCCTCACTAGCGGGAGTACCCCCTACGAGCAGTACTTC. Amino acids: CASSLTSGSTPYEQYF.